One and the same sample provided the 32 T cell receptor beta chains below, sequenced in a study of CD8 T cells in ankylosing spondylitis. Their recognized antigens are unknown. General study results and limits: Characteristic, it appeared, of ankylosing spondylitis blood was a TCR beta motif of seven or eight highly homologous variants.

TCRdb recomputed calls from the 5' RACE reads with MiXCR, one row per CDR3 protein. The sample consists of about 500,000 distinct CDR3 sequences, approximately 11% of them appearing once. Sequenced input: blood, either unsorted or a sorted T cell fraction (not recorded which). The receptor source for this set is a male donor with ankylosing spondylitis.

The chain combines TRBV20-1 with TRBJ1-1; TRBD1 matches 7 bases. Trimming took 6 bases from V and 2 from J; bases not matched to a gene: 9. Germline V gives CDR1 DFQATT, CDR2 SNEGSKA (reference sequence). This CDR3 contains 14 residues. The CDR3 nucleotides are TGCAGTGCCAACCCGCGGACAGGCAACACTGAAGCTTTCTTT. Its protein is CSANPRTGNTEAFF.

The CDR3 bases are TGCGCCAGCAACCTTGGACTAGCGGGAGGACCCCTCACCGGGGAGCTGTTTTTT. It specifies CASNLGLAGGPLTGELFF. The chain carries TRBV10-2 and TRBJ2-2; 14 nucleotides align to TRBD2. CDR3 size: 18 residues. V was clipped by 7 bases and J by 4 bases; unmatched bases: 11. The germline gives CDR1 WSHSY, CDR2 SAAADI.

The gene calls are TRBV20-1 and TRBJ2-2, with D unclear. V lost 2 bases to trimming and J lost 6 bases, with 13 bases between them. In germline, CDR1 is DFQATT, CDR2 SNEGSKA (reference sequence). This CDR3 comprises 14 residues. The CDR3 DNA reads as TGCAGTGCTAGAACAAACCAGTATCCCGGGGAGCTGTTTTTT. It translates to CSARTNQYPGELFF.

Only a few counts were recorded for this clonotype. This sequence joins TRBV12-3 or TRBV12-4 and TRBJ1-3; 9 bases fit TRBD1. V lost 2 bases to trimming and J lost 4 bases; unmatched junction nucleotides: 6. CDR3 length: 16 amino acids. CDR3 loop: CASSLIQGAGGNTIYF. In DNA form, the CDR3 reads TGTGCCAGCAGTTTAATACAGGGGGCAGGGGGAAACACCATATATTTT.

This clonotype has only a few counts. The junction does not match germline at one end; this may be a read error. J is TRBJ1-2 and V is TRBV6-1, with 7 bases lining up with TRBD1. The germline V gene has CDR1 MNHNS and CDR2 SASEGT. The CDR3 totals 14 residues. The CDR3 DNA follows: TGTGCCAGCATTGAACAGGGGAGGTCGGGTGGCTACACCTTC. Its protein is CASIEQGRSGGYTF.

The chain employs TRBV7-8 and TRBJ2-2, with a possible D match to TRBD2 (5 bases). V dropped 5 bases and J dropped 5 bases, with 15 bases sitting between them. Germline values: CDR1 SGHVS, CDR2 FQNEAQ. There are 15 residues in the CDR3. The chain's CDR3 is CASSPRGLGTGELFF. The CDR3 bases are TGTGCCAGCAGCCCCCGAGGGCTAGGGACCGGGGAGCTGTTTTTT. The variable domain in full, completed from reference TRBV7-8 and TRBJ2-2, reads GAGVSQSPRYKVAKRGQDVALRCDPISGHVSLFWYQQALGQGPEFLTYFQNEAQLDKSGLPSDRFFAERPEGSVSTLKIQRTQQEDSAVYLCASSPRGLGTGELFFGEGSRLTVL.

This clonotype was seen ten or more times. The chain combines TRBV3-1 with TRBJ2-5, with 7 positions matching TRBD1. The junction had 11 bases not matched to a gene; V was cut back by 11 bases and J by 5 bases. Per the germline V gene, CDR1 is LGHDT and CDR2 is YNNKEL (reference sequence). The CDR3 is 13 amino acids. The CDR3 coding sequence is TGTGCCGTCGGTACAGGGGCTGTTGAGACCCAGTACTTC. Amino acids: CAVGTGAVETQYF.

The chain joins TRBV30 to TRBJ2-5; tentatively, D is TRBD2 (5 bases). This CDR3 has 11 residues. V was clipped by 6 bases and J by 5 bases, with 10 bases between them. Germline-derived CDR1 and CDR2 are GTSNPN and SVGIG (reference sequence). The CDR3 DNA is TGTGCCTGCGGGGTGTGGGAGACCCAGTACTTC. Amino acid sequence: CACGVWETQYF.

This clonotype has just a few counts. The rearrangement joins TRBV5-1 to TRBJ2-7; 7 positions agree with TRBD1. Germline V lookup: CDR1 SGHRS, CDR2 YFSETQ. The CDR3 has 15 residues. The V gene end was trimmed by 3 bases and the J gene end by 2 bases; junction bases not matched to a gene: 8. In DNA form, the CDR3 reads TGCGCCAGCAGCTGGGACAGCGGTGGGACCTACGAGCAGTACTTC. This sequence encodes CASSWDSGGTYEQYF.

This clonotype was recorded many times. V gene TRBV10-3 combines with J gene TRBJ2-1; TRBD2 matches 10 bases. Germline values: CDR1 ENHRY, CDR2 SYGVKD. The CDR3 has 14 residues. V lost 3 bases, J lost 7 bases, and 3 bases stayed unmatched. CDR3 nucleotide sequence: TGTGCCATCAGTGACCTAGCGGGAGTAAATGAGCAGTTCTTC. It is translated as CAISDLAGVNEQFF.

The chain combines TRBV20-1 with TRBJ1-5, with a weak D call TRBD1 (5 bases). There are 14 residues in the CDR3. V was pared by 8 bases and J by 6 bases, with 20 bases between. Germline CDR1 is DFQATT and CDR2 is SNEGSKA (reference sequence). The CDR3 nucleotides read TGCAGTTTTCTAGGGGTTTCCTTGAGTCAGCCCCAGCATTTT. Encoded protein: CSFLGVSLSQPQHF.

The rearrangement uses TRBV5-6 and TRBJ2-3; D is possibly TRBD2 (6 bases). The germline CDR1 and CDR2 sequences are SGHDT and YYEEEE. This CDR3 has 15 residues. The V end lost 0 bases, the J end lost 5 bases, and 13 bases lay between the germline ends. CDR3: CASSLVVGGGDTQYF. CDR3 in DNA: TGTGCCAGCAGCTTGGTCGTCGGGGGTGGAGATACGCAGTATTTT.

This clonotype was observed a handful of times. Here the CDR3 DNA reads TGCAGTGCTAGGTGGCGGAGGAGCTCCTACGAGCAGTACTTC. Translated, it gives CSARWRRSSYEQYF. The chain links TRBV20-1 to TRBJ2-7; a possible D gene is TRBD2 (5 bases). Germline CDR1 and CDR2: DFQATT and SNEGSKA (reference sequence). This CDR3 has 14 amino acids. Between the trimmed V and J ends, which lost 3 bases and 0 bases, there was a span of 12 bases.

The chain recombines TRBV12-3 or TRBV12-4 with TRBJ2-6; D is ambiguous. The ends were cut back, 4 bases at V and 4 bases at J, with 5 bases in the middle. The CDR3 loop spans 13 amino acids. In DNA form, the CDR3 reads TGTGCCAGCAGTTGGTCCGGGGCCAACGTCCTGACTTTC. Residues: CASSWSGANVLTF.

V is TRBV7-9 and J is TRBJ2-3, with a tentative D call TRBD1 (6 bases). This CDR3 contains 13 residues. The germline V gene has CDR1 SEHNR and CDR2 FQNEAQ (reference sequence). The ends were cut back, 8 bases at V and 4 bases at J, with 13 bases in the middle. CDR3 residues: CASRQAGADTQYF. In DNA, the CDR3 is TGTGCCAGCCGACAGGCCGGGGCAGATACGCAGTATTTT.

J is TRBJ2-5 and V is TRBV19; 10 bases line up with TRBD2. The CDR3 spans 16 residues. Germline V gene sequence: CDR1 LNHDA, CDR2 SQIVND (reference sequence). Trimming took 4 bases from V and 4 from J; bases not matched to a gene: 9. The CDR3 DNA is TGTGCCAGTAGTAGAGGACTAGCGGTAGTCCCAGAGACCCAGTACTTC. This gives the protein CASSRGLAVVPETQYF.

The chain links TRBV12-3 or TRBV12-4 to TRBJ2-5; D is unclear. CDR3 size: 14 residues. V shed 6 bases and J shed 0 bases, with 11 bases lying between them. The CDR3 sequence: CASSPAQNQETQYF. The CDR3 DNA reads TGTGCCAGCAGCCCCGCACAGAACCAAGAGACCCAGTACTTC.

V and J are TRBV7-3 and TRBJ2-1; 9 nucleotides align to TRBD2. CDR1 is SGHTA and CDR2 is FQGTGA in the germline V gene. The CDR3 totals 18 residues. In nucleotides, the CDR3 is TGTACCTGCAGTCAGGGGCTAGCGGGATGGGAGGCGGGCAATGAGCAGTTCTTC. As protein: CTCSQGLAGWEAGNEQFF.

The rearrangement links TRBV3-1 to TRBJ1-4; no reliable D call. This CDR3 is built from 15 residues. The V end was cut by 3 bases, the J end by 3 bases, with 11 bases between. The germline V gene encodes CDR1 LGHDT and CDR2 YNNKEL (reference sequence). This CDR3 is CASSHAGNSNEKLFF. DNA of the CDR3: TGTGCCAGCAGCCACGCGGGTAATTCTAATGAAAAACTGTTTTTT.

This clonotype was found a few times. This CDR3 is CAISDPGYTF. CDR3 nucleotides: TGTGCCATCAGTGACCCTGGCTACACCTTC. The rearrangement joins TRBV10-3 to TRBJ1-2; D unclear. V dropped 3 bases and J dropped 7 bases, with 3 bases sitting between them. Per the germline V gene, CDR1 is ENHRY and CDR2 is SYGVKD. The CDR3 has 10 amino acids.

The chain uses TRBV5-4 and TRBJ2-1; the D gene is possibly TRBD1 (6 bases). Germline lookup yields CDR1 SGHNT and CDR2 YYREEE (reference sequence). V lost 4 bases, J lost 9 bases, and 23 bases lay in between. The CDR3 spans 16 residues. CDR3 bases: TGTGCCAGCAGCCCCGGGACACCATCACAGAGACGTGAGCAGTTCTTC. It codes for CASSPGTPSQRREQFF.

This clonotype occurred a few times. The rearrangement links TRBV5-1 to TRBJ2-1; 8 bases are shared with TRBD1. From germline, CDR1 is SGHRS and CDR2 YFSETQ. The CDR3 is 15 residues long. Trimming cost V 4 bases and J 2 bases; bases outside gene matches: 5. For the CDR3, the DNA is TGCGCCAGCAGCGGCCAGGGGGCTACCTACAATGAGCAGTTCTTC. As protein: CASSGQGATYNEQFF.

V usage is TRBV5-1 and J usage is TRBJ2-7; 12 nucleotides align to TRBD2. This CDR3 is built from 15 residues. V gave up 0 bases and J gave up 6 bases; unmatched junction bases: 4. From germline, CDR1 is SGHRS and CDR2 YFSETQ. CDR3 in DNA: TGCGCCAGCAGCTTGGGACTAGCGGGGGCTGGCGAGCAGTACTTC. Translation: CASSLGLAGAGEQYF. Variable domain in full (rest from reference TRBV5-1 and TRBJ2-7): KAGVTQTPRYLIKTRGQQVTLSCSPISGHRSVSWYQQTPGQGLQFLFEYFSETQRNKGNFPGRFSGRQFSNSRSEMNVSTLELGDSALYLCASSLGLAGAGEQYFGPGTRLTVT.

The chain uses TRBV3-1 and TRBJ2-1; 7 positions match TRBD1. Germline V gives CDR1 LGHDT, CDR2 YNNKEL (reference sequence). The CDR3 covers 14 residues. V lost 3 bases and J lost 8; bases outside the gene matches: 7. The CDR3 region has the DNA TGTGCCAGCAGCCAGGCAGACAGGGTGGATGAGCAGTTCTTC. Translating gives CASSQADRVDEQFF.

The J gene is TRBJ2-1, the V gene TRBV7-9; tentatively, D is TRBD2 (5 bases). The germline V gene has CDR1 SEHNR and CDR2 FQNEAQ (reference sequence). There are 15 residues in the CDR3. Trimming shortened V by 2 bases and J by 3 bases, and 11 bases separated the two germline ends. The CDR3 region is CASSLNGLVYNEQFF. The CDR3 DNA reads as TGTGCCAGCAGCTTAAACGGACTGGTCTACAATGAGCAGTTCTTC.

This clonotype was found many times. V usage is TRBV5-1 and J usage is TRBJ1-1; D is undetermined. Trimming took 4 bases from V and 0 from J, leaving 7 bases between them. This CDR3 has 13 residues. Germline CDR1 SGHRS, CDR2 YFSETQ. This chain's CDR3 is CASSRTVNTEAFF. The CDR3, as DNA: TGCGCCAGCAGCAGGACGGTGAACACTGAAGCTTTCTTT.

The rearrangement links TRBV10-3 to TRBJ1-2; D unresolved. The CDR3 runs 13 residues. Germline V gene sequence: CDR1 ENHRY, CDR2 SYGVKD. Trimming took off 7 bases at V and 8 bases at J, with 17 bases between the two ends. CDR3 amino acids: CAITFSRGHGYTF. CDR3 nucleotides: TGTGCCATCACCTTCTCCCGAGGGCACGGCTACACCTTC.

This clonotype was detected a few times. The chain uses TRBV11-3 and TRBJ1-6; 7 bases are shared with TRBD1. The CDR3 is 16 residues long. Germline CDR1 and CDR2: SGHNT and YENEEA. With 6 bases clipped from V and 6 bases from J, the junction kept 11 bases outside the gene matches. The CDR3: CASRDRTGEFNSPLHF. DNA for the CDR3: TGTGCCAGCAGGGATCGGACAGGAGAGTTTAATTCACCCCTCCACTTT.

This sequence joins TRBV7-2 and TRBJ1-2, with TRBD1 identical over 8 bases. Germline V gene lookup returns CDR1 SGHTA and CDR2 FQGNSA. CDR3 size: 15 residues. V lost 4 bases and J lost 8; bases outside the gene matches: 12. Written as DNA, the CDR3 is TGTGCCAGCAGCTCTCCGGACAGGGAGGCGGGGGGCTACACCTTC. As protein: CASSSPDREAGGYTF.

The gene calls are TRBV5-1 and TRBJ2-3, with a possible D match to TRBD1 (5 bases). Germline V gene lookup returns CDR1 SGHRS and CDR2 YFSETQ. The ends were cut back, 0 bases at V and 5 bases at J, with 10 bases in the middle. The CDR3 is 14 residues long. The CDR3 nucleotides read TGCGCCAGCAGCTTGGGGCAGGGTAAAGATACGCAGTATTTT. Translating it yields CASSLGQGKDTQYF.

The chain is built from TRBV5-1 and TRBJ1-6, with 11 bases that match TRBD1. V was clipped by 4 bases and J by 10 bases; unmatched bases: 10. CDR1 is SGHRS, CDR2 YFSETQ, per germline. The CDR3 has 16 residues. The CDR3 sequence: CASSNRTGGHGSPLHF. Written as DNA, the CDR3 is TGCGCCAGCAGCAACCGGACAGGGGGCCATGGGTCACCCCTCCACTTT.

The V gene is TRBV21-1, the J gene TRBJ2-7. TRBV21-1 is flagged as a pseudogene. CDR3 length equals 14 residues. The CDR3 is CASSKPAEAYEQYF. The CDR3 bases are TGTGCCAGCAGCAAACCGGCAGAAGCCTACGAGCAGTACTTC.